These 19 T cell receptor beta chains were sequenced from one sample in a study of T cell changes during pregnancy in multiple sclerosis. The data were produced by immunoSEQ multiplex PCR, yet TCRdb's version contains in-frame clones alone and is incomplete. This table holds tens of thousands of clones, 85% to 90% found once. Source: peripheral blood, taken after pregnancy. The origin of the receptors is a female donor in good health, enrolled as a control in a pregnancy study.

The CDR3 reads CASSVEPSGHYEQYF. In DNA form, the CDR3 reads TGTGCCAGCAGCGTAGAGCCTAGCGGGCACTACGAGCAGTACTTC. The gene calls are TRBV9 and TRBJ2-7; TRBD2 aligns across 8 bases. The germline CDR1 and CDR2 sequences are SGDLS and YYNGEE. Trimming cost V 0 bases and J 3 bases; bases outside gene matches: 5. The CDR3 totals 15 residues.

J is TRBJ1-1 and V is TRBV5-1; D is possibly TRBD1 (6 bases). Germline V lookup: CDR1 SGHRS, CDR2 YFSETQ. This CDR3 has 17 amino acids. Trimming took off 0 bases at V and 1 base at J, with 16 bases between the two ends. Here the CDR3 DNA reads TGCGCCAGCAGCTTGGCGGAATACAGGGATGCGAACACTGAAGCTTTCTTT. This codes for CASSLAEYRDANTEAFF.

The chain joins TRBV9 to TRBJ2-1; 11 bases line up with TRBD2. CDR1 is SGDLS and CDR2 is YYNGEE in the germline V gene. Trimming cost V 0 bases and J 9 bases; bases outside gene matches: 11. The CDR3 length is 17 residues. CDR3 sequence reads: CASSVGLGLAGGGEQFF. CDR3 bases: TGTGCCAGCAGCGTAGGCCTGGGGCTAGCGGGGGGCGGTGAGCAGTTCTTC.

V is TRBV7-9 and J is TRBJ1-2; 8 bases match TRBD1. From germline, CDR1 is SEHNR and CDR2 FQNEAQ (reference sequence). V trimming: 0 bases; J trimming: 4 bases; junction bases outside the gene matches: 7. The CDR3 consists of 16 residues. CDR3 in DNA: TGTGCCAGCAGCTTAGCGGCCAGGGGGCCGGGCTATGGCTACACCTTC. Its protein product is CASSLAARGPGYGYTF.

The chain recombines TRBV19 with TRBJ1-2, with D possibly TRBD1 on 5 matching bases. CDR1 LNHDA and CDR2 SQIVND come from the germline V gene (reference sequence). V lost 5 bases, J lost 4 bases, and 17 bases lay in between. The CDR3 loop spans 15 amino acids. CDR3 sequence: CASSLGGISRYGYTF. CDR3 sequence (DNA): TGTGCCAGTAGTCTCGGGGGGATAAGTCGCTATGGCTACACCTTC.

The CDR3 loop is CASSRVGLGGELFF. CDR3 bases: TGTGCCAGCAGCCGAGTAGGACTAGGCGGGGAGCTGTTTTTT. The V and J genes are TRBV14 and TRBJ2-2; TRBD2 matches at 7 bases. Germline V gene sequence: CDR1 SGHDN, CDR2 FVKESK. The CDR3 extends over 14 amino acids. J was trimmed by 7 bases and V by 4 bases; bases with no gene match: 6.

The chain joins TRBV30 to TRBJ2-1, with 9 positions matching TRBD1. The CDR3 spans 15 residues. V trimming: 0 bases; J trimming: 7 bases; junction bases outside the gene matches: 7. The germline V gene encodes CDR1 GTSNPN and CDR2 SVGIG (reference sequence). CDR3 sequence: CAWSVRDRVLNEQFF. The CDR3 DNA sequence: TGTGCCTGGAGTGTCCGGGACAGGGTCCTAAATGAGCAGTTCTTC.

The rearrangement uses TRBV5-1 and TRBJ2-1; TRBD2 aligns across 16 bases. The CDR3 runs to 16 residues. V lost 4 bases to trimming and J lost 8 bases; unmatched junction nucleotides: 6. The germline V gene encodes CDR1 SGHRS and CDR2 YFSETQ. The CDR3 is CASSGGLAGGHDEQFF. In nucleotides, the CDR3 is TGCGCCAGCAGCGGGGGACTAGCGGGAGGGCACGATGAGCAGTTCTTC.

This chain links TRBV11-2 with TRBJ1-1; D perhaps matches TRBD1 (6 bases). The V gene lost 5 bases and the J gene lost 5 bases, with 18 bases spanning the gap. This CDR3 spans 15 amino acids. Germline CDR1 is SGHAT and CDR2 is FQNNGV. The chain's CDR3 is CASSVQGLFATEAFF. The CDR3, as DNA: TGTGCCAGCAGCGTTCAGGGGCTCTTCGCAACTGAAGCTTTCTTT.

V usage is TRBV6-5 and J usage is TRBJ1-6, with D hard to call. V was shortened by 0 bases and J by 0 bases, with 6 bases between the two germline ends. This CDR3 has 16 amino acids. Germline V lookup: CDR1 MNHEY, CDR2 SVGAGI. Here the CDR3 reads CASSYSASSYNSPLHF. In nucleotides, the CDR3 is TGTGCCAGCAGTTACTCGGCCAGCTCCTATAATTCACCCCTCCACTTT.

The chain combines TRBV11-2 with TRBJ2-3; 7 bases fit TRBD1. This CDR3 spans 14 amino acids. Trimming removed 3 bases from V and 1 base from J; junction bases left unmatched: 1. The germline gives CDR1 SGHAT, CDR2 FQNNGV. This chain's CDR3 is CASSFGQGTDTQYF. The DNA of the CDR3 is TGTGCCAGCAGCTTCGGACAGGGCACAGATACGCAGTATTTT.

The V and J genes are TRBV5-1 and TRBJ2-7; D possibly corresponds to TRBD1 (6 bases). The CDR3 runs 12 residues. The germline CDR1 and CDR2 sequences are SGHRS and YFSETQ. Trimming shortened V by 4 bases and J by 6 bases, and 11 bases separated the two germline ends. This chain's CDR3 is CASSAQGPEQYF. The CDR3 nucleotides are TGCGCCAGCAGCGCACAGGGACCCGAGCAGTACTTC.

V and J are TRBV15 and TRBJ1-5; possibly TRBD1 for D (6 bases). Germline V lookup: CDR1 LNHNV, CDR2 YYDKDF (reference sequence). CDR3 size: 14 residues. The V gene lost 5 bases and the J gene lost 6 bases, with 14 bases spanning the gap. The CDR3 is CATSESGAVQPQHF. For the CDR3, the DNA is TGTGCCACCAGCGAGTCAGGGGCGGTTCAGCCCCAGCATTTT.

This clone has a single count. This sequence joins TRBV29-1 and TRBJ2-7, with TRBD1 as a possible D gene (7 bases). Germline CDR1 and CDR2: SQVTM and ANQGSEA. The CDR3 is 16 amino acids. Trimming removed 3 bases from V and 6 bases from J, with 24 bases in between. The CDR3 spells CSVEGGTVGVGGEQYF. The CDR3 coding sequence is TGCAGCGTTGAGGGCGGGACAGTAGGAGTCGGCGGCGAGCAGTACTTC.

J is TRBJ2-2 and V is TRBV5-4, with D unclear. V was trimmed by 4 bases and J by 3 bases, leaving 10 bases between them. Germline-derived CDR1 and CDR2 are SGHNT and YYREEE (reference sequence). The CDR3 spans 14 residues. The CDR3 is CASSPYSDTGELFF. The CDR3, as DNA: TGTGCCAGCAGCCCCTATAGTGACACCGGGGAGCTGTTTTTT.

This rearrangement joins TRBV7-6 to TRBJ1-5; D perhaps matches TRBD1 (5 bases). This CDR3 region has 15 residues. V dropped 1 base and J dropped 0 bases, with 7 bases sitting between them. CDR1 and CDR2 from the germline V gene are SGHVS and FNYEAQ. Here the CDR3 reads CASSLEGNSNQPQHF. The CDR3, as DNA: TGTGCCAGCAGCTTAGAGGGGAATAGCAATCAGCCCCAGCATTTT.

The chain recombines TRBV5-4 with TRBJ2-7; 11 nucleotides match TRBD2. This CDR3 has 15 residues. Germline CDR1 reads SGHNT; CDR2 reads YYREEE (reference sequence). The V and J ends lost 4 bases and 0 bases, in that order; junction bases with no gene match: 3. The CDR3 protein is CASSPTSGSSYEQYF. In DNA, the CDR3 is TGTGCCAGCAGCCCAACTAGCGGGAGCTCCTACGAGCAGTACTTC.

V usage is TRBV5-6 and J usage is TRBJ2-1; possibly TRBD2 for D (5 bases). In germline, CDR1 is SGHDT, CDR2 YYEEEE. Trimming left V 3 bases short and J 4 bases short, with 8 bases between. The CDR3 is 13 residues long. As DNA, the CDR3 is TGTGCCAGCAGCTCGGACTCTTACAATGAGCAGTTCTTC. The encoded protein is CASSSDSYNEQFF.

This clone showed up just once. The J gene is TRBJ1-2, the V gene TRBV6-5; D is possibly TRBD1 (6 bases). Germline V gives CDR1 MNHEY, CDR2 SVGAGI. V lost 4 bases to trimming and J lost 5 bases, with 11 bases between them. The CDR3 consists of 13 residues. The CDR3 region has the DNA TGTGCCAGCAGTTTGGGGGCAGAATATGGCTACACCTTC. Its protein is CASSLGAEYGYTF.